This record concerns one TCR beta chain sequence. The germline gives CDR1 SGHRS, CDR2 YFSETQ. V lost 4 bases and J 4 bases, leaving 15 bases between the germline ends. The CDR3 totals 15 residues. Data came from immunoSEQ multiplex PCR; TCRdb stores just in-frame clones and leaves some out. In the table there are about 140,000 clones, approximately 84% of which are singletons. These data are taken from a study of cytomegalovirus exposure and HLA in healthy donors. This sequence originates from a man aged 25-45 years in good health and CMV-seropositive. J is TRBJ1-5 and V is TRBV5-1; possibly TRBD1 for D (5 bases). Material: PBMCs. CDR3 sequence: CASSVDSSFNQPQHF. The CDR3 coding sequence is TGCGCCAGCAGCGTTGACAGTTCCTTTAATCAGCCCCAGCATTTT.